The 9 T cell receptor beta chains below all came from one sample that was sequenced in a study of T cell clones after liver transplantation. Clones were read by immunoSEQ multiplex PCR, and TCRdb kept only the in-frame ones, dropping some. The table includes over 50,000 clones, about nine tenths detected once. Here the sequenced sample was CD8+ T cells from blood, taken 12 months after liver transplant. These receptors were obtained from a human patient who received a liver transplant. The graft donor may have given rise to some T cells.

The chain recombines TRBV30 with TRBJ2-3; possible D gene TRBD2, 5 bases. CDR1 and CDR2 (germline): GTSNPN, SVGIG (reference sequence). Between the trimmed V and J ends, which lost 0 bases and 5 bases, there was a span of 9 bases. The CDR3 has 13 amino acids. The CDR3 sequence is CAWSVLVLDTQYF. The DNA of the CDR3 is TGTGCCTGGAGTGTACTAGTTCTAGATACGCAGTATTTT.

The CDR3 nucleotides read TGTGCCAGCAGCTTAGAGGACAACCCCTTCTACGAGCAGTACTTC. Translation: CASSLEDNPFYEQYF. The chain has TRBV11-2 and TRBJ2-7, with D tentatively TRBD1 (5 bases). CDR3 size: 15 residues. With 0 bases removed from V and 3 bases from J, the gap between germline ends came to 12 bases. Germline CDR1 SGHAT, CDR2 FQNNGV.

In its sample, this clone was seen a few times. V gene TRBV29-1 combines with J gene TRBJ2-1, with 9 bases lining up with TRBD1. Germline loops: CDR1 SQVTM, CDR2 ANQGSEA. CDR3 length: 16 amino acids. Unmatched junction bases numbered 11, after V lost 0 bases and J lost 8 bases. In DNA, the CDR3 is TGCAGCGTTGAAGACGCGGGGGACCGGGACAGGGATGAGCAGTTCTTC. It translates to CSVEDAGDRDRDEQFF.

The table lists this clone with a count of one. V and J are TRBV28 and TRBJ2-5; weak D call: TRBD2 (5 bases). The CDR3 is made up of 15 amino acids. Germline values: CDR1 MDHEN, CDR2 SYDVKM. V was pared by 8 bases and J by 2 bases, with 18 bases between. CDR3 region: CASLEGSGLQETQYF. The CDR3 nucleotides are TGTGCCAGCCTTGAGGGCAGCGGCTTACAAGAGACCCAGTACTTC.

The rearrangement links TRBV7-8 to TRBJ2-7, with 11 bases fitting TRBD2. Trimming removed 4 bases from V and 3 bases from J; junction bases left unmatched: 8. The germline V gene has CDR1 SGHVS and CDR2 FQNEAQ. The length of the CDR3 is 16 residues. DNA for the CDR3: TGTGCCAGCAGCTCAGGACTAGCGGGCCCCAACTACGAGCAGTACTTC. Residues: CASSSGLAGPNYEQYF.

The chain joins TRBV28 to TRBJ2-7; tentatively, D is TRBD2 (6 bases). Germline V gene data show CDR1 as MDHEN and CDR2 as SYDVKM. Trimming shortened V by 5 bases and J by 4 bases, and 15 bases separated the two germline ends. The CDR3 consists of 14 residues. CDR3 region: CASSALGLDYEQYF. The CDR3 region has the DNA TGTGCCAGCAGTGCTCTGGGACTCGATTACGAGCAGTACTTC. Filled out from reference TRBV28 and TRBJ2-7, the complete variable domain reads DVKVTQSSRYLVKRTGEKVFLECVQDMDHENMFWYRQDPGLGLRLIYFSYDVKMKEKGDIPEGYSVSREKKERFSLILESASTNQTSMYLCASSALGLDYEQYFGPGTRLTVT.

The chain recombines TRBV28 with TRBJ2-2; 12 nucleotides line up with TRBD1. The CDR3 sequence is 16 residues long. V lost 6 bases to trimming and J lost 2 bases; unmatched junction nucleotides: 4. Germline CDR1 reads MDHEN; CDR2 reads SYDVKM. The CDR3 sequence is CASRWGQGANTGELFF. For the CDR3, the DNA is TGTGCCAGCAGGTGGGGACAGGGGGCAAACACCGGGGAGCTGTTTTTT.

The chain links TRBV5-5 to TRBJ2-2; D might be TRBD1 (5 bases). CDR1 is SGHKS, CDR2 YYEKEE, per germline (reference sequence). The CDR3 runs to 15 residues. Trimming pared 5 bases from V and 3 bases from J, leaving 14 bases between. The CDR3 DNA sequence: TGTGCCAGCAGTCCTGAACAGGACGACACCGGGGAGCTGTTTTTT. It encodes CASSPEQDDTGELFF. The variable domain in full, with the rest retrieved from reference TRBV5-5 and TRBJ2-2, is DAGVTQSPTHLIKTRGQQVTLRCSPISGHKSVSWYQQVLGQGPQFIFQYYEKEERGRGNFPDRFSARQFPNYSSELNVNALLLGDSALYLCASSPEQDDTGELFFGEGSRLTVL.

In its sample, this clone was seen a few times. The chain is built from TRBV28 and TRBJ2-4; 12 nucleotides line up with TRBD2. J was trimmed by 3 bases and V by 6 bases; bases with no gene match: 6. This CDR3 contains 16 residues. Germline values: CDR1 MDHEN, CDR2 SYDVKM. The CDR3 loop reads CASRRPSGRGKNIQYF. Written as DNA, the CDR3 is TGTGCCAGCAGACGCCCTAGCGGGAGGGGCAAAAACATTCAGTACTTC.